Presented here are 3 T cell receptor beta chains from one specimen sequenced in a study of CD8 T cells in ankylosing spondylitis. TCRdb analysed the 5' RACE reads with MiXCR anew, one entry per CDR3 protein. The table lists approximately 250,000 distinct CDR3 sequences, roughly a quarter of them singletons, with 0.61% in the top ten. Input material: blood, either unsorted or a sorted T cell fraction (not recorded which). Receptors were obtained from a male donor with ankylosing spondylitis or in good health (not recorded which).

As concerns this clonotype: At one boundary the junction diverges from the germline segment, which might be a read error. Written as DNA, the CDR3 is TGTGCCAGCTGCCAATTGATTTTGGGACAGACGAACACCGGGGAGCTGTTTTTT. This sequence encodes CASCQLILGQTNTGELFF. The chain recombines TRBV3-1 with TRBJ2-2; 7 nucleotides agree with TRBD1. Per germline, CDR1 LGHDT and CDR2 YNNKEL (reference sequence). This CDR3 is built from 18 residues. Based on the CDR3 plus reference TRBV3-1 and TRBJ2-2, the full variable domain is DTAVSQTPKYLVTQMGNDKSIKCEQNLGHDTMYWYKQDSKKFLKIMFSYNNKELIINETVPNRFSPKSPDKAHLNLHINSLELGDSAVYFCASCQLILGQTNTGELFFGEGSRLTVL.

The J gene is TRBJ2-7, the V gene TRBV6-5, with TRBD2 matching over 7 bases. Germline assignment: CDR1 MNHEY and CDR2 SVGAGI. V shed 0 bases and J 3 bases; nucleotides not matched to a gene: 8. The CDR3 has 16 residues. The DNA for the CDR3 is TGTGCCAGCAGTTACTCGGGAGGGTCAAGCCTCTACGAGCAGTACTTC. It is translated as CASSYSGGSSLYEQYF.

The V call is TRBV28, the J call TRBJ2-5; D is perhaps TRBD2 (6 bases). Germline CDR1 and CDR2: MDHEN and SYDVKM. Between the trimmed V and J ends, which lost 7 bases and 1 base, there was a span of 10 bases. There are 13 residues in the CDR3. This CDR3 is CASTRGSQETQYF. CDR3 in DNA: TGTGCCAGCACCCGGGGGTCCCAAGAGACCCAGTACTTC.